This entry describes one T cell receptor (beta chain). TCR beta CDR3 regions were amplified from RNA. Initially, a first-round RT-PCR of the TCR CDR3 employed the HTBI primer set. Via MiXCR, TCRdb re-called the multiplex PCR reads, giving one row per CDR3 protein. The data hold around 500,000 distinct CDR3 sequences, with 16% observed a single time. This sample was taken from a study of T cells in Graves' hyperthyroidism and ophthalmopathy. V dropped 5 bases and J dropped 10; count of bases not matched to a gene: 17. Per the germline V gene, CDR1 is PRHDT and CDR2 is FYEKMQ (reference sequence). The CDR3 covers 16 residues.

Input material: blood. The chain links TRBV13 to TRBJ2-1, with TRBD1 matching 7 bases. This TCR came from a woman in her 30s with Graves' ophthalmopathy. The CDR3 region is CASSRTGTKVIWEQFF. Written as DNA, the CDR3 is TGTGCCAGCAGCCGGACAGGCACTAAGGTGATATGGGAGCAGTTCTTC.